A single sample is the source of the 7 T cell receptor beta chains below, sequenced in a study of cytomegalovirus exposure and HLA in healthy donors. A multiplex PCR was run with 60 Vbeta primers and 13 Jbeta primers. This table comes from immunoSEQ multiplex PCR, and its TCRdb copy is limited to in-frame clones, with some not included. The table shows 150,000 or so clones, with around 74% occurring only once. Specimen: PBMCs. The receptors were gathered from a man aged 18 to 29 in good health and CMV-seronegative.

This clone was observed a single time. The V gene is TRBV19, the J gene TRBJ1-2; D may be TRBD1 (6 bases). Trimming took off 3 bases at V and 4 bases at J, with 9 bases between the two ends. Germline V gene data show CDR1 as LNHDA and CDR2 as SQIVND (reference sequence). This CDR3 is 13 amino acids long. CDR3 nucleotide sequence: TGTGCCAGTAGTATCCAGGGGCGCTATGGCTACACCTTC. Its translation: CASSIQGRYGYTF.

The chain links TRBV18 to TRBJ2-7, with 7 bases that match TRBD1. The CDR3 has 14 amino acids. The germline CDR1 and CDR2 sequences are KGHSH and LQKENI. V was clipped by 4 bases and J by 4 bases; unmatched bases: 7. CDR3 residues: CASSRQGVGYEQYV. DNA for the CDR3: TGTGCCAGCTCACGACAGGGTGTAGGGTACGAGCAGTACGTC.

This sequence joins TRBV5-4 and TRBJ2-5; D gene unclear. The ends were cut back, 4 bases at V and 2 bases at J, with 6 bases in the middle. CDR3 length: 12 residues. The germline CDR1 and CDR2 sequences are SGHNT and YYREEE (reference sequence). In DNA, the CDR3 is TGTGCCAGCAGCCAGTTTCAAGAGACCCAGTACTTC. Amino acid sequence: CASSQFQETQYF.

V usage is TRBV11-2 and J usage is TRBJ2-7; 7 nucleotides align to TRBD1. The V segment lost 4 bases and the J segment 3 bases; nucleotides outside the gene matches: 9. Germline V lookup: CDR1 SGHAT, CDR2 FQNNGV. The CDR3 totals 15 residues. As DNA, the CDR3 is TGTGCCAGCAGCTCAATTCGGACAGGCCACTACGAGCAGTACGTC. Its protein product is CASSSIRTGHYEQYV.

In this sample, this clone turned up once. The chain uses TRBV27 and TRBJ2-5; 9 positions match TRBD1. The V segment lost 3 bases and the J segment 5 bases; nucleotides outside the gene matches: 13. Germline CDR1 is MNHEY and CDR2 is SMNVEV (reference sequence). The CDR3 has 17 amino acids. The CDR3 loop is CASSLGPGTGRRETQYF. The CDR3, as DNA: TGTGCCAGCAGTTTGGGACCCGGGACAGGGAGGCGGGAGACCCAGTACTTC.

This rearrangement joins TRBV15 to TRBJ1-1; D not certain. Trimming left V 0 bases short and J 3 bases short, with 14 bases between. The germline CDR1 and CDR2 sequences are LNHNV and YYDKDF (reference sequence). The CDR3 totals 16 residues. CDR3 in DNA: TGTGCCACCAGCAGAGATCGAATGGCCTTGGACACTGAAGCTTTCTTT. Protein sequence: CATSRDRMALDTEAFF.

The chain links TRBV4-1 to TRBJ1-4, with a weak D call TRBD1 (5 bases). Looked up from germline, CDR1 is MGHRA and CDR2 is YSYEKL. With 2 bases removed from V and 3 bases from J, the gap between germline ends came to 16 bases. The CDR3 covers 17 residues. This CDR3 reads CASSQTPGGVPNEKLFF. Written as DNA, the CDR3 is TGCGCCAGCAGCCAAACCCCCGGGGGGGTTCCTAATGAAAAACTGTTTTTT.